The clone carrying this T cell receptor (beta chain) was seen at least ten times. Its antigen remains unidentified. From RNA transcripts, TCR beta CDR3 regions were amplified. In the first-round RT-PCR of the TCR CDR3, the HTBI primer set was used. Each CDR3 protein gets one entry after TCRdb re-called the multiplex PCR reads with MiXCR. The data show around 350,000 distinct CDR3 sequences, roughly 14% seen once. The data stem from a study of T cells in Graves' hyperthyroidism and ophthalmopathy. The wider study: The initial diagnosis was the point when peripheral blood was collected, ahead of any treatment.

Points from the study as a whole: Stable hyperthyroidism was separated from ophthalmopathy by a model based on 13 V-J features.

Patients were excluded because of uncontrolled infection, other autoimmune disease, pregnancy or lactation. Clinical symptoms, serum thyroxine, TRAb, thyroid ultrasound and orbital computed tomography established diagnosis. There are 12 residues in the CDR3. The germline CDR1 and CDR2 sequences are DFQATT and SNEGSKA (reference sequence). The V end lost 3 bases, the J end lost 12 bases, and 15 bases lay between the germline ends. The sequence derives from a woman aged 25 to 45 with Graves' ophthalmopathy. Sequenced material: blood. The rearrangement links TRBV20-1 to TRBJ2-1, with D tentatively TRBD1 or TRBD2 (7 bases each). CDR3 DNA: TGCAGTGCTAGTCAGGGGGGGCTAGGGCAGTTCTTC. Residues: CSASQGGLGQFF.